One and the same sample provided the 7 T cell receptor beta chains below, sequenced in a study of lymphopenia after photon versus proton radiotherapy. This table comes from immunoSEQ multiplex PCR, and its TCRdb copy is limited to in-frame clones, with some not included. The sample holds tens of thousands of clones, roughly 90% seen once. The sequenced sample was peripheral blood, obtained from a patient treated with proton-based radiotherapy. The receptors stem from an elderly man with esophageal cancer.

V gene TRBV18 combines with J gene TRBJ2-7; D gene ambiguous. Germline assignment: CDR1 KGHSH and CDR2 LQKENI. CDR3 length equals 11 residues. V dropped 2 bases and J dropped 5 bases, with 4 bases sitting between them. The CDR3 is CASSPNNEQYF. CDR3 nucleotide sequence: TGTGCCAGCTCACCAAACAACGAGCAGTACTTC.

The chain has TRBV7-2 and TRBJ2-7; 9 bases are a match to TRBD1. Unmatched junction bases numbered 12, after V lost 4 bases and J lost 5 bases. From germline, CDR1 is SGHTA and CDR2 FQGNSA. The CDR3 runs to 16 residues. CDR3 protein: CASSSKRGQGSDEQYF. The CDR3 region has the DNA TGTGCCAGCAGCTCCAAGAGGGGACAGGGTTCCGACGAGCAGTACTTC.

The chain carries TRBV6-5 and TRBJ1-1; TRBD1 might be the D (5 bases). The CDR3 length is 16 residues. Trimming took off 0 bases at V and 1 base at J, with 12 bases between the two ends. The V gene's germline CDR1 is MNHEY and CDR2 SVGAGI. The CDR3 reads CASSYSGGGRNTEAFF. Here the CDR3 DNA reads TGTGCCAGCAGTTACTCCGGCGGGGGTCGGAACACTGAAGCTTTCTTT.

A single count supports this clone. The chain recombines TRBV5-6 with TRBJ2-3; D is unresolved. CDR1 is SGHDT and CDR2 is YYEEEE in the germline V gene. Trimming cost V 5 bases and J 3 bases, with 7 bases left between them. The CDR3 contains 12 residues. The CDR3 loop is CASSGRTDTQYF. In DNA form, the CDR3 reads TGTGCCAGCAGTGGAAGGACAGATACGCAGTATTTT.

For this clone: It may be a read error: a sequence one base away is much more abundant. CDR3 bases: TGTGCCAGCAGGTCTGGAAACACCATATATTTT. It codes for CASRSGNTIYF. V gene TRBV9 combines with J gene TRBJ1-3; D gene unclear. CDR1 SGDLS and CDR2 YYNGEE come from the germline V gene. This CDR3 is 11 amino acids long. V was shortened by 5 bases and J by 1 base, with 1 base between the two germline ends.

The CDR3 nucleotides are TGTGCCAGCAGCTGGCAGGGCGTCACTGAAGCTTTCTTT. Amino acid sequence: CASSWQGVTEAFF. V and J are TRBV9 and TRBJ1-1, with D maybe TRBD1 (5 bases). Germline V gene data show CDR1 as SGDLS and CDR2 as YYNGEE. The germline V and J ends were trimmed by 4 bases and 4 bases, with 11 bases remaining between them. The CDR3 spans 13 residues.

The rearrangement joins TRBV7-2 to TRBJ1-4; no definite D call. V was clipped by 2 bases and J by 8 bases, with 12 bases between them. In germline, CDR1 is SGHTA, CDR2 FQGNSA. There are 14 residues in the CDR3. CDR3 bases: TGTGCCAGCAGCTTACTCCCGGAATTGGAAAAACTGTTTTTT. Protein sequence: CASSLLPELEKLFF.